Presented here are 25 T cell receptor beta chains from one specimen sequenced in a study of T cells in Graves' hyperthyroidism and ophthalmopathy. TCR beta CDR3 regions were amplified from RNA. HTBI primers were employed in a first-round RT-PCR of the TCR CDR3. One entry per CDR3 protein results from TCRdb running MiXCR on the multiplex PCR reads. The sample holds roughly 250,000 distinct CDR3 sequences, about 14% seen once. The sequencing input was blood. These TCRs come from a woman aged 35 to 49 with Graves' hyperthyroidism that later progressed to Graves' ophthalmopathy.

This clonotype was seen many times. The rearrangement links TRBV28 to TRBJ2-3; 8 nucleotides agree with TRBD1. Trimming at V came to 6 bases and at J to 14 bases, leaving 16 bases not matched to a gene. The CDR3 is 14 residues long. The germline gives CDR1 MDHEN, CDR2 SYDVKM. CDR3 loop: CASRRPGTGWPSYF. CDR3 coding DNA: TGTGCCAGCAGACGTCCCGGGACAGGATGGCCATCGTATTTT.

This clonotype was seen repeatedly, ten times or more. The CDR3 coding sequence is TGTGCCAGTAAGAGGACAGCCTTTCTAGATGAAAAACTGTTTTTT. Its protein is CASKRTAFLDEKLFF. The J gene is TRBJ1-4, the V gene TRBV19, with a weak D call TRBD1 (6 bases). V lost 7 bases and J lost 6, with 18 bases in between. Germline-derived CDR1 and CDR2 are LNHDA and SQIVND (reference sequence). This CDR3 has 15 amino acids.

There are many counts of this clonotype. The gene calls are TRBV28 and TRBJ1-4; a weak D match, TRBD1 (6 bases). Germline V CDR1 and CDR2: MDHEN, SYDVKM. The CDR3 consists of 20 residues. V lost 3 bases to trimming and J lost 0 bases, with 23 bases between them. CDR3 region: CASSFKAGGAWYSTNEKLFF. The CDR3 nucleotides read TGTGCCAGCAGTTTTAAGGCCGGGGGGGCGTGGTATTCAACTAATGAAAAACTGTTTTTT.

The rearrangement joins TRBV20-1 to TRBJ1-2; 10 bases agree with TRBD1. The CDR3 consists of 16 residues. Trimming at V came to 0 bases and at J to 8 bases, leaving 12 bases not matched to a gene. CDR1 is DFQATT and CDR2 is SNEGSKA in the germline V gene (reference sequence). The CDR3 here is CSARDILGTGVWGYTF. CDR3 bases: TGCAGTGCTAGAGATATTTTAGGGACAGGGGTCTGGGGCTACACCTTC.

This clonotype was observed many times. The chain carries TRBV18 and TRBJ2-1; D tentatively reads TRBD1 or TRBD2 (5 bases each). The CDR3 covers 17 residues. V was pared by 1 base and J by 4 bases, with 17 bases between. Germline CDR1 and CDR2: KGHSH and LQKENI. The CDR3 DNA reads as TGTGCCAGCTCACCACTATTTGACAGCTGGGGGTACAATGAGCAGTTCTTC. Protein: CASSPLFDSWGYNEQFF.

This clonotype was counted at least ten times. The gene calls are TRBV12-3 or TRBV12-4 and TRBJ2-2; D ambiguous. The germline V and J ends were trimmed by 7 bases and 0 bases, with 9 bases remaining between them. This CDR3 is built from 14 residues. In DNA, the CDR3 is TGTGCCAGCACGTTAGAGCCGAACACCGGGGAGCTGTTTTTT. This translates into CASTLEPNTGELFF.

The chain employs TRBV11-2 and TRBJ2-1, with D maybe TRBD1 (6 bases). Trimming took 2 bases from V and 4 from J, leaving 15 bases between them. The CDR3 is 16 residues long. CDR1 is SGHAT and CDR2 is FQNNGV in the germline V gene. Written as DNA, the CDR3 is TGTGCCAGCAGCTTAACGGGAATCGACAGGTACAATGAGCAGTTCTTC. Its protein is CASSLTGIDRYNEQFF.

This clonotype was found many times. This chain links TRBV25-1 with TRBJ2-7; D is ambiguous. Trimming removed 4 bases at V and 7 bases at J, with 20 bases between. The germline CDR1 and CDR2 sequences are MGHDK and SYGVNS. CDR3 length: 15 amino acids. The CDR3 nucleotides read TGTGCCAGCAGTGCTAAGACGGCCACCTCTCAAGAGCAGTACTTC. Its protein product is CASSAKTATSQEQYF.

The chain's CDR3 is CSAGQAHQDTQYF. In DNA form, the CDR3 reads TGCAGTGCGGGACAGGCCCATCAGGATACGCAGTATTTT. J is TRBJ2-3 and V is TRBV20-1, with 8 bases identical to TRBD1. The CDR3 is made up of 13 amino acids. Germline V lookup: CDR1 DFQATT, CDR2 SNEGSKA (reference sequence). After removal of 6 bases from V and 6 bases from J, the junction contained 8 bases not matched to a gene.

This clonotype was picked up many times. In nucleotides, the CDR3 is TGCAGTGCTAGACCTCGTAAGGGTTTGGCCTACGAGCAGTACTTC. As protein: CSARPRKGLAYEQYF. The chain carries TRBV20-1 and TRBJ2-7; D remains ambiguous. V lost 2 bases and J lost 2, with 16 bases in between. The length of the CDR3 is 15 residues. Looked up from germline, CDR1 is DFQATT and CDR2 is SNEGSKA (reference sequence).

This clonotype was picked up many times. The chain couples TRBV28 to TRBJ2-1, with D perhaps TRBD2 (6 bases). Germline CDR1 is MDHEN and CDR2 is SYDVKM. The V end lost 10 bases, the J end lost 4 bases, and 14 bases lay between the germline ends. The CDR3 extends over 13 amino acids. The CDR3 loop is CATAPGGYNEQFF. CDR3 in DNA: TGTGCCACGGCGCCTGGAGGGTACAATGAGCAGTTCTTC.

Ten or more counts support this clonotype. The chain has TRBV11-2 and TRBJ1-1, with D perhaps TRBD1 (6 bases). CDR1 and CDR2 from the germline V gene are SGHAT and FQNNGV. Trimming removed 11 bases from V and 6 bases from J, with 16 bases in between. The CDR3 runs to 12 residues. This CDR3 is CAWEGGAPEAFF. The CDR3 region has the DNA TGTGCCTGGGAGGGGGGCGCCCCTGAAGCTTTCTTT. Full variable domain (missing parts from reference TRBV11-2 and TRBJ1-1): EAGVAQSPRYKIIEKRQSVAFWCNPISGHATLYWYQQILGQGPKLLIQFQNNGVVDDSQLPKDRFSAERLKGVDSTLKIQPAKLEDSAVYLCAWEGGAPEAFFGQGTRLTVV.

There are many counts of this clonotype. The chain uses TRBV11-2 and TRBJ1-3; D unclear. Deletions cut 5 bases from V and 0 bases from J, with 8 bases between. Germline CDR1 reads SGHAT; CDR2 reads FQNNGV. The CDR3 is 14 amino acids. This CDR3 reads CASSPITSGNTIYF. In DNA form, the CDR3 reads TGTGCCAGCAGCCCTATTACCTCTGGAAACACCATATATTTT. Full variable domain (remainder filled in from reference TRBV11-2 and TRBJ1-3): EAGVAQSPRYKIIEKRQSVAFWCNPISGHATLYWYQQILGQGPKLLIQFQNNGVVDDSQLPKDRFSAERLKGVDSTLKIQPAKLEDSAVYLCASSPITSGNTIYFGEGSWLTVV.

The V call is TRBV2, the J call TRBJ1-3; 12 nucleotides match TRBD1. V trimming: 4 bases; J trimming: 4 bases; junction bases outside the gene matches: 5. Germline loops: CDR1 SNHLY, CDR2 FYNNEI. The CDR3 length is 16 residues. The CDR3 nucleotides are TGTGCCAGCAGTGCGGGACAGGGGGCATTCGGAAACACCATATATTTT. It translates to CASSAGQGAFGNTIYF.

The chain has TRBV6-6 and TRBJ2-2, with TRBD1 matching 7 bases. The CDR3 contains 17 residues. V dropped 0 bases and J dropped 6; count of bases not matched to a gene: 10. Germline V lookup: CDR1 MNHNY, CDR2 SVGAGI (reference sequence). The CDR3 protein is CASSYSIRDRVAGELFF. In DNA, the CDR3 is TGTGCCAGCAGTTACTCGATAAGGGACAGAGTCGCCGGGGAGCTGTTTTTT.

The chain has TRBV20-1 and TRBJ1-4, with TRBD1 matching over 9 bases. Germline V CDR1 and CDR2: DFQATT, SNEGSKA (reference sequence). The V gene end was trimmed by 1 base and the J gene end by 8 bases; junction bases not matched to a gene: 8. The CDR3 contains 15 residues. The CDR3 nucleotides are TGCAGTGCTAGAGGCCGCGGGACAGGGTACGAAAAACTGTTTTTT. Amino acid sequence: CSARGRGTGYEKLFF.

This clonotype has a count of ten or more. The chain carries TRBV19 and TRBJ1-5, with D possibly matching TRBD1 (5 bases). Germline-derived CDR1 and CDR2 are LNHDA and SQIVND (reference sequence). Trimming took 5 bases from V and 7 from J, leaving 18 bases between them. This CDR3 has 15 amino acids. The CDR3 nucleotides are TGTGCCAGTAGTTCCCCCGGGACGAGTTACCAGCCCCAGCATTTT. It is translated as CASSSPGTSYQPQHF.

This clonotype was seen more than once but under ten times. This chain uses TRBV29-1 with TRBJ1-2; D remains unclear. V dropped 0 bases and J dropped 1 base, with 18 bases sitting between them. Germline lookup yields CDR1 SQVTM and CDR2 ANQGSEA. The CDR3 has 17 residues. The CDR3 DNA reads as TGCAGCGTTGAAGACTTAATGACGCTCGCCCTTAACTATGGCTACACCTTC. Protein product: CSVEDLMTLALNYGYTF. Full variable domain (missing parts from reference TRBV29-1 and TRBJ1-2): SAVISQKPSRDICQRGTSLTIQCQVDSQVTMMFWYRQQPGQSLTLIATANQGSEATYESGFVIDKFPISRPNLTFSTLTVSNMSPEDSSIYLCSVEDLMTLALNYGYTFGSGTRLTVV.

This clonotype was found many times. This chain connects TRBV15 to TRBJ2-3, with a possible D match to TRBD1 (6 bases). CDR3 length equals 12 residues. Germline CDR1 LNHNV, CDR2 YYDKDF (reference sequence). V was clipped by 3 bases and J by 6 bases, with 7 bases between them. The chain's CDR3 is CATSSDRDTQYF. The CDR3 DNA sequence: TGTGCCACCAGCAGCGACAGGGATACGCAGTATTTT.

Many counts were recorded for this clonotype. The gene calls are TRBV28 and TRBJ2-1; 9 bases agree with TRBD2. The CDR3 contains 15 residues. CDR1 is MDHEN, CDR2 SYDVKM, per germline. The V gene end was trimmed by 3 bases and the J gene end by 8 bases; junction bases not matched to a gene: 8. CDR3: CASSFPQRGAHEQFF. The CDR3 coding sequence is TGTGCCAGCAGTTTCCCACAGCGGGGGGCCCATGAGCAGTTCTTC.

This clonotype was detected many times. The CDR3 nucleotides read TGCGCCAGCAGCCAAGCCTACAGGGACACCCTCACCTACGAGCAGTACTTC. Translated: CASSQAYRDTLTYEQYF. The chain joins TRBV4-1 to TRBJ2-7; TRBD1 is a possible D gene (6 bases). The germline V gene has CDR1 MGHRA and CDR2 YSYEKL. The CDR3 is 17 amino acids. V was shortened by 1 base and J by 2 bases, with 18 bases between the two germline ends.

The chain employs TRBV20-1 and TRBJ2-3; D is undetermined. This CDR3 has 13 residues. V was pared by 5 bases and J by 3 bases, with 12 bases between. Germline V CDR1 and CDR2: DFQATT, SNEGSKA (reference sequence). DNA of the CDR3: TGCAGTGCTGAGATAGCTCTGACAGATACGCAGTATTTT. Protein sequence: CSAEIALTDTQYF.

The V gene is TRBV2, the J gene TRBJ2-7; 8 positions agree with TRBD2. CDR3 length: 17 amino acids. The germline gives CDR1 SNHLY, CDR2 FYNNEI. V was clipped by 2 bases and J by 0 bases; unmatched bases: 9. CDR3 in amino acids: CASSELLRGELSYEQYF. CDR3 DNA: TGTGCCAGCAGTGAATTGTTGCGGGGGGAACTCTCCTACGAGCAGTACTTC.

This clonotype occurred many times. This rearrangement joins TRBV20-1 to TRBJ2-3, with D unclear. The CDR3 runs to 14 residues. Trimming took off 0 bases at V and 2 bases at J, with 9 bases between the two ends. CDR1 and CDR2 (germline): DFQATT, SNEGSKA (reference sequence). The CDR3 DNA reads TGCAGTGCTAGAGAGAGTTCTTTCACAGATACGCAGTATTTT. Translating gives CSARESSFTDTQYF.

This clonotype was found many times. This chain connects TRBV12-3 or TRBV12-4 to TRBJ2-1, with 9 bases lining up with TRBD2. This CDR3 is built from 15 residues. The V gene end was trimmed by 3 bases and the J gene end by 4 bases; junction bases not matched to a gene: 4. CDR3 sequence (DNA): TGTGCCAGCAGTTTCAGACTAGCGGATTACAATGAGCAGTTCTTC. Protein sequence: CASSFRLADYNEQFF.